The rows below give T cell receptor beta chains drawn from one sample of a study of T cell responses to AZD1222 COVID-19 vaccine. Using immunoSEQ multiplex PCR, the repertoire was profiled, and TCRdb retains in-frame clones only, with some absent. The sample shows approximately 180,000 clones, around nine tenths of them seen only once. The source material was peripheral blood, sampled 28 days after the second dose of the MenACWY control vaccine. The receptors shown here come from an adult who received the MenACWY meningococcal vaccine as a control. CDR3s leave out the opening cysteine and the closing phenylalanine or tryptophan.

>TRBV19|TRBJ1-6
ASSIGLTNSPLH
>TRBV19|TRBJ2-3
ASSIPGYTDTQY
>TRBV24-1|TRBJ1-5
ATSEPGAGSQPQH
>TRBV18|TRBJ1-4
ASSPENGTGREKLF
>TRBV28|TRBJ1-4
ASSSGTFNEKLF
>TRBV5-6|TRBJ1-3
ASSLGQSFSGNTIY
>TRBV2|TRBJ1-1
ASSVGNTEAF
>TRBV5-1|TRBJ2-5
ASSQQETQY
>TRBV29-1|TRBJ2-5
SVDGSGKETQY
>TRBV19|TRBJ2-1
ASNPLGGLNEQF
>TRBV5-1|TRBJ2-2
ASSLDGTGSGELF
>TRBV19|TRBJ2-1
ASSVSLLAGVQTYNEQF
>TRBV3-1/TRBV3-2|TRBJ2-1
AADIRPRSDEQF
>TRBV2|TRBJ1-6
ASGIAGTIHSPLH
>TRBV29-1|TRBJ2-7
SVWFAYEQY
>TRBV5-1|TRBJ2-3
ASSIRSSTDTQY
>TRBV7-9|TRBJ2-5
ASSAEGGLAGVEETQY
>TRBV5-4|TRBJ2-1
ASSWGSHGDEQF
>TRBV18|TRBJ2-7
ASSPNFVSYEQY
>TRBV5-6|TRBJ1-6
ASSPGQGSYNSPLH
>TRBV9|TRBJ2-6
ASSAGLAGFNSGANVLT
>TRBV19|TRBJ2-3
ASSIEGYSTDTQY
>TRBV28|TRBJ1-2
ASCFRWGEGYGYT
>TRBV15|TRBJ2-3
ATSEGLAGGLAPTQY
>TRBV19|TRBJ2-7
ASSITGIGGEQY
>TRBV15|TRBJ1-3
ATSRDRPSGNTIY
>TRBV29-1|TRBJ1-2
SVEPANYGYT
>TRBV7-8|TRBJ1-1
ASSLEEALNTEAF
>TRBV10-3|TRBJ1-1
AISGNRGANTEAF
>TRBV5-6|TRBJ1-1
ASSLYGGKVAF
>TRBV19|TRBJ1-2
ASSTQTAGYT
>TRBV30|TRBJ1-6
AWRSGDWNSPLH
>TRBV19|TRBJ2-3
ASSIQSLAGYVTDTQY
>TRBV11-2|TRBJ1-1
ASRGTGGTEAF
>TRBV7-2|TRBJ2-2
ASSLAGLAGGQGGELF
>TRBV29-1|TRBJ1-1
SAGEAMNTEAF
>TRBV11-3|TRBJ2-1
ASSPGRTSYNEQF
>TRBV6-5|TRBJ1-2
ASSYSNSYGYT
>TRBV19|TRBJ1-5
ASTLGGQGPRTQH
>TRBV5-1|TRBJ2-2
ASSGPGRGAGELF
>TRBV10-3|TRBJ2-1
AISSAVAGVEQF
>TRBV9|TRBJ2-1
ASSVRSGRAAEQF
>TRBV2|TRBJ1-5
ASSEQGAEPQH
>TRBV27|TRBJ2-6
ASRPGQAQSGANVLT
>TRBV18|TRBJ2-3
ASSHGVSTDTQY
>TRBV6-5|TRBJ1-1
ASSLLGEAF
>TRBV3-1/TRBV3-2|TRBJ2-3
ASSQASGTIRTQY
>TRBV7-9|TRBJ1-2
ASRTGSKVGYT
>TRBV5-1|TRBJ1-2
ASSLEQGGNSYGYT